This TCR beta chain comes out of a study of graft-versus-host responses after intestinal transplantation. Study summary: Every recipient had anti-thymocyte globulin induction and about three years of tacrolimus plus steroids.

The germline V gene has CDR1 SGDLS and CDR2 YYNGEE. Trimming cost V 3 bases and J 9 bases; bases outside gene matches: 9. This CDR3 is 17 amino acids long. This clone occurred once. Antigen unknown. TCRdb's table, derived via immunoSEQ multiplex PCR, lists solely in-frame clones and lacks some. The table includes about 59,000 clones, 94% detected once. This chain connects TRBV9 to TRBJ2-1, with 16 bases identical to TRBD2. The clonotype originates from a human donor who was the organ donor for an intestinal transplant. The input for sequencing was unstimulated CD4+ T cells sorted from spleen or lymph node cells, taken before transplant. CDR3 loop: CASSAHAGTSGRGEQFF. CDR3 DNA: TGTGCCAGCAGCGCTCACGCCGGGACTAGCGGGAGGGGTGAGCAGTTCTTC.